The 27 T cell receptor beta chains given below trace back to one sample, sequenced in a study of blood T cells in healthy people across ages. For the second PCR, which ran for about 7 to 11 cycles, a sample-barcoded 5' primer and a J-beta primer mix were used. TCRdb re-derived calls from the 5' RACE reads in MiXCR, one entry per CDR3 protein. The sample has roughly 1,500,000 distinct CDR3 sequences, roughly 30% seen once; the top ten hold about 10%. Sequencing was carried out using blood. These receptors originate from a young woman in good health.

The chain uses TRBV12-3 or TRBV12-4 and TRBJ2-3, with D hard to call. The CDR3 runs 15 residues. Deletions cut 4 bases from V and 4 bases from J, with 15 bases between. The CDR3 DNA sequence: TGTGCCAGCAGTTGCGACTTACCAGACGCAGATACGCAGTATTTT. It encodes CASSCDLPDADTQYF.

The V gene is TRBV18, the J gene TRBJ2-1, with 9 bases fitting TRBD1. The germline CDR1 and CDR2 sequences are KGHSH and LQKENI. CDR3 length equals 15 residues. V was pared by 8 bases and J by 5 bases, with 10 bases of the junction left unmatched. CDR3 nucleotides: TGTGCCAGCCGATCCGGGACAGGGAGAGACAATGAGCAGTTCTTC. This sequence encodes CASRSGTGRDNEQFF.

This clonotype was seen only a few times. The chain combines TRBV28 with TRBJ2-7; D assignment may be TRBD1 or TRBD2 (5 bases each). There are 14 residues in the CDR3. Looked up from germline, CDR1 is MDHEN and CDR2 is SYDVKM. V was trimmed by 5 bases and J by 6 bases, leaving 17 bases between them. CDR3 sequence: CASSPPRGQGEQYF. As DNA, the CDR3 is TGTGCCAGCAGTCCGCCGAGGGGTCAGGGCGAGCAGTACTTC.

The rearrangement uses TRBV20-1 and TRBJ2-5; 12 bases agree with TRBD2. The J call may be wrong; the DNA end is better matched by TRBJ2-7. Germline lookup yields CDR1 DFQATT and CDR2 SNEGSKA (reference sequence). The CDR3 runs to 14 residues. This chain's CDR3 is CSSKLGLAGYEQYF. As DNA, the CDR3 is TGCAGTTCGAAACTGGGACTAGCGGGCTACGAGCAGTACTTC.

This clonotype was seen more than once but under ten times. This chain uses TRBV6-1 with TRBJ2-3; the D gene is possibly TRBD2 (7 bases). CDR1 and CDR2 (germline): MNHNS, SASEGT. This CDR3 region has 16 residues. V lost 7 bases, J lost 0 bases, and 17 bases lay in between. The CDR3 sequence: CASTEGGGRSTDTQYF. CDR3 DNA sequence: TGTGCCAGCACCGAGGGGGGGGGAAGGAGCACAGATACGCAGTATTTT.

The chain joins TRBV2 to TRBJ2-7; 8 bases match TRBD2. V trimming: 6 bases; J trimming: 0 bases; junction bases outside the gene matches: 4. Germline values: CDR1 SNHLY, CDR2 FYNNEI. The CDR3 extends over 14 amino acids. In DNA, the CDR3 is TGTGCCAGCAGGTCTAGCGGGCTCTCCTACGAGCAGTACTTC. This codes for CASRSSGLSYEQYF.

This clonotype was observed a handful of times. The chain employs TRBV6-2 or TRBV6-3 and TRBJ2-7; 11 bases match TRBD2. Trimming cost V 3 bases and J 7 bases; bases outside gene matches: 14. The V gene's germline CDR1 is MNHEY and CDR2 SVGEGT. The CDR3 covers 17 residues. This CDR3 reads CASSYYRTSGSRGEQYF. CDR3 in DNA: TGTGCCAGCAGTTATTACAGAACTAGCGGGAGTAGAGGGGAGCAGTACTTC.

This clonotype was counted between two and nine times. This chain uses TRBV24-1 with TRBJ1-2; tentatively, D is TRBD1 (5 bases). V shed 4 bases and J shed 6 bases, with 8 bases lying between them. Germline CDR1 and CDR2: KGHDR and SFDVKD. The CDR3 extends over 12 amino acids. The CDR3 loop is CATSDHRNGYTF. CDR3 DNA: TGTGCCACCAGTGACCACAGGAATGGCTACACCTTC.

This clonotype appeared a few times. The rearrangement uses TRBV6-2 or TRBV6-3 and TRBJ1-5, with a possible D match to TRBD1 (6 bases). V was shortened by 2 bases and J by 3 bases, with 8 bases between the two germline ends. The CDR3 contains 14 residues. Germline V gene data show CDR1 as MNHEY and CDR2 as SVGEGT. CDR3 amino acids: CASSYTGNNQPQHF. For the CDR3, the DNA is TGTGCCAGCAGTTACACAGGGAACAATCAGCCCCAGCATTTT.

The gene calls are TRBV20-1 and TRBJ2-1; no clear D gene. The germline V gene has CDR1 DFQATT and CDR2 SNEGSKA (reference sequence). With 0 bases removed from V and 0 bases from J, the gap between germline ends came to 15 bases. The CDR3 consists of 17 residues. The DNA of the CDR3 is TGCAGTGCTAGAGATCGGAGACACAAGAGCTCCTACAATGAGCAGTTCTTC. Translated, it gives CSARDRRHKSSYNEQFF.

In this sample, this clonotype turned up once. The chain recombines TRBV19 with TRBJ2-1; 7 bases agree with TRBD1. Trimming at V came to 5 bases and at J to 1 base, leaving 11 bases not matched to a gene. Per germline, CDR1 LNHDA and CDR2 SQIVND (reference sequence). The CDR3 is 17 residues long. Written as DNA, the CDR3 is TGTGCCAGTAGTCTGTTAGGGGGCCAAGCTTCCTACAATGAGCAGTTCTTC. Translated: CASSLLGGQASYNEQFF.

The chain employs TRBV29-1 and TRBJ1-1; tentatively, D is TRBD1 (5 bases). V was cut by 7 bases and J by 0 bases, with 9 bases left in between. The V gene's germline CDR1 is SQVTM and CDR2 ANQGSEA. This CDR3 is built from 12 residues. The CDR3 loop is CSGGEVNTEAFF. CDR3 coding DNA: TGCAGCGGGGGGGAGGTGAACACTGAAGCTTTCTTT. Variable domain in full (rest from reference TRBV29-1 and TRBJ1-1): SAVISQKPSRDICQRGTSLTIQCQVDSQVTMMFWYRQQPGQSLTLIATANQGSEATYESGFVIDKFPISRPNLTFSTLTVSNMSPEDSSIYLCSGGEVNTEAFFGQGTRLTVV.

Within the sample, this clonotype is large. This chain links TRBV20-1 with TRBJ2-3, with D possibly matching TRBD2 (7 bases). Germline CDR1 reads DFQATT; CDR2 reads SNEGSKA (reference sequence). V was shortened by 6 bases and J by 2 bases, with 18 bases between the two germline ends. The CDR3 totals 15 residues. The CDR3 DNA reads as TGCAGTGCCCCGCTGGGGGGGGCCGTCACAGATACGCAGTATTTT. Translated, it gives CSAPLGGAVTDTQYF.

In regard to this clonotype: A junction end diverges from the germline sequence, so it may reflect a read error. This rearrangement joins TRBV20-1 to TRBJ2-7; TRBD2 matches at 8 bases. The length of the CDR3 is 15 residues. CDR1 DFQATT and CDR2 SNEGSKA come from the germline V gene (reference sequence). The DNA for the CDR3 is TGCAGTACTAGATCGCGGCTAGCGGGCGACTACGAGCAGTACTTC. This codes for CSTRSRLAGDYEQYF.

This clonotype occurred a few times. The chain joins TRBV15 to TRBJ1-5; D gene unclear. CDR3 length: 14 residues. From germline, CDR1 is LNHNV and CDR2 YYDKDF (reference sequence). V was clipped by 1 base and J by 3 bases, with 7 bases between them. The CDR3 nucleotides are TGTGCCACCAGCAGAGGGAGAGACAATCAGCCCCAGCATTTT. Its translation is CATSRGRDNQPQHF.

In DNA, the CDR3 is TGTGCCAGCAGCCTAGGAGGGCAGGGGAGGCAGCCCCAGCATTTT. Its protein is CASSLGGQGRQPQHF. The chain combines TRBV5-5 with TRBJ1-5, with D possibly matching TRBD1 (6 bases). Germline V gene lookup returns CDR1 SGHKS and CDR2 YYEKEE (reference sequence). This CDR3 spans 15 amino acids. Trimming stripped 4 bases from V and 7 bases from J, with 18 bases between.

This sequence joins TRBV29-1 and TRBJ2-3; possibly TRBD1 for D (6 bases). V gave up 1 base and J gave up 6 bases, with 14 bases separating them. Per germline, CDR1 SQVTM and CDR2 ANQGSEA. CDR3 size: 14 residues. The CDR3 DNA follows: TGCAGCGTTGAAGGGGGCAGGGGAGTCGATACGCAGTATTTT. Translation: CSVEGGRGVDTQYF.

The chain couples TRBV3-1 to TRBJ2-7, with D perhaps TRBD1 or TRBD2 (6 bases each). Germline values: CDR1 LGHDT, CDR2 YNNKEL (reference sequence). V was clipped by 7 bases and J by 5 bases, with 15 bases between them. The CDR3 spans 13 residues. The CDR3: CASTHRGLDEQYF. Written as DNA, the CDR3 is TGTGCCAGCACCCATCGGGGGCTCGACGAGCAGTACTTC.

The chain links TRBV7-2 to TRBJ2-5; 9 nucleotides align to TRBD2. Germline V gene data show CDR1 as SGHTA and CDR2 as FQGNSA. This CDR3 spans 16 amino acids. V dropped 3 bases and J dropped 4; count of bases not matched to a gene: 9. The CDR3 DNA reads TGTGCCAGCAGCTTGCAGTCGCGGGGGGGAACAGAGACCCAGTACTTC. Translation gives CASSLQSRGGTETQYF.

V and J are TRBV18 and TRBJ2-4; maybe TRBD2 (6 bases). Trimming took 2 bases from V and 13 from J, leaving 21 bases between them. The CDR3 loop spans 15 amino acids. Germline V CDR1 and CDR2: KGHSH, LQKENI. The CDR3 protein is CASSPEGLVLSEQYF. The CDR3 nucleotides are TGTGCCAGCTCACCAGAGGGACTGGTGTTAAGTGAGCAGTACTTC.

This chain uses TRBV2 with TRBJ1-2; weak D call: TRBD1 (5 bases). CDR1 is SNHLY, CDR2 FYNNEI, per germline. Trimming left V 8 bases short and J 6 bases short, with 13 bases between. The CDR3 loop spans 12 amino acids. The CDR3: CASGAGKHGYTF. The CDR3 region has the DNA TGTGCCAGCGGGGCAGGGAAGCATGGCTACACCTTC.

The CDR3 reads CSARDRPSGFTEAFF. The CDR3 nucleotides are TGCAGTGCTAGAGATCGTCCCTCGGGGTTCACTGAAGCTTTCTTT. This chain joins TRBV20-1 and TRBJ1-1; unclear D gene. Germline lookup yields CDR1 DFQATT and CDR2 SNEGSKA (reference sequence). The germline V and J ends were trimmed by 0 bases and 4 bases, with 15 bases remaining between them. CDR3 length equals 15 residues.

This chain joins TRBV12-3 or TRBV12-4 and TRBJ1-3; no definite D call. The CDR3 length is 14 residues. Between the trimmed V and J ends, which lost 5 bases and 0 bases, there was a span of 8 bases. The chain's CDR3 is CASSTKDSGNTIYF. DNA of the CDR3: TGTGCCAGCAGTACGAAAGACTCTGGAAACACCATATATTTT.

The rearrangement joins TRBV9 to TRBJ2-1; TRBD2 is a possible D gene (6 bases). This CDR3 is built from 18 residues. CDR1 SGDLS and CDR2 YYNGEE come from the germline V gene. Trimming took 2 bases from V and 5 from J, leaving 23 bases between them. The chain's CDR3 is CASSVGPWGDRQHNEQFF. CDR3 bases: TGTGCCAGCAGCGTGGGTCCTTGGGGGGACCGACAACACAATGAGCAGTTCTTC.

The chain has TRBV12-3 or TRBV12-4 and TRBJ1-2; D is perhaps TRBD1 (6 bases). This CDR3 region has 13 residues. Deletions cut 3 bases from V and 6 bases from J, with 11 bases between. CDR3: CASSFRQADGYTF. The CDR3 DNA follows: TGTGCCAGCAGTTTCCGACAGGCAGATGGCTACACCTTC.

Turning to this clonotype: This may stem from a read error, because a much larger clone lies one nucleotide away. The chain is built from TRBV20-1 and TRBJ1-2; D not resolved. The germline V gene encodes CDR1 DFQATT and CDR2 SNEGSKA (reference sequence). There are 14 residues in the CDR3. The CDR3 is CSTSAWTKGDGYTF. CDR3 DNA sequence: TGCAGTACTAGCGCCTGGACTAAGGGAGATGGCTACACCTTC.

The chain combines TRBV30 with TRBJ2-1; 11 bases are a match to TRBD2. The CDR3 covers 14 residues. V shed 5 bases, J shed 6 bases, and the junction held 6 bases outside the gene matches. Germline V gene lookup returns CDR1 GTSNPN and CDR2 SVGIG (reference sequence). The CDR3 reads CAWQGTSGINEQFF. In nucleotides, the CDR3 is TGTGCCTGGCAAGGGACTAGCGGAATCAATGAGCAGTTCTTC.